Included here is one TCR beta chain sequence, with context. Its antigen remains unidentified. This entry is derived from a study of identical twins. General study findings and limits: Diverse VJ usage suggested most zero-insertion clonotypes were not invariant T cells.

A universal primer site was created by template switching, with the cDNA bearing unique molecular identifiers. TCRdb processed the 5' RACE reads anew with MiXCR; each CDR3 protein has one entry. The sample lists roughly 750,000 distinct CDR3 sequences; 21% were seen once. The CDR3 totals 13 residues. The V and J ends lost 6 bases and 6 bases respectively, with 12 bases between them. CDR1 and CDR2 (germline): MNHEY, SVGEGT. This sample also belongs to another study, concerning T cells expressing NK-cell markers. That source notes: In a handful of donors, dominant NKG2C+ clonotypes were roughly 1.0-8% of CD8+ T cells. Certain NKG2C+ T cell clones were expanded, and their HCMV specificity remained unclear.

The rearrangement uses TRBV6-2 or TRBV6-3 and TRBJ2-1; the D is unclear. The source of this sequence is a woman aged 18-29 years in good health. Sequenced sample: PBMCs. CDR3 sequence: CASSPRLGNEQFF. As DNA, the CDR3 is TGTGCCAGCAGCCCGAGGTTGGGCAATGAGCAGTTCTTC.